This record covers a single TCR beta chain. Its antigen is undetermined. In germline, CDR1 is MRHNA, CDR2 SNTAGT. V was clipped by 2 bases and J by 6 bases; unmatched bases: 10. This CDR3 is built from 16 residues. This sample stems from a study of cytomegalovirus exposure and HLA in healthy donors. Study results and limitations: CMV serostatus stood as the only immune exposure information on hand. Researchers catalogued some 160 TCR beta chains as cytomegalovirus-associated. Among the CMV-associated chains, a few were confirmed in vitro as specific for CMV antigens. Most of the TCR beta V segments (in an earlier analysis) were productive either about 90% or about 30% of the time.

PCR was performed using 60 Vbeta and 13 Jbeta primers. Only in-frame clones appear in the TCRdb table, and some are missing; sequencing was by immunoSEQ multiplex PCR. The repertoire consists of about 96,000 clones, with roughly 74% occurring once and the leading ten covering around 3.2%. The receptor comes from a female donor in good health and CMV-seropositive. Sequenced input: PBMCs. The chain employs TRBV6-4 and TRBJ2-3; 8 bases match TRBD1. In nucleotides, the CDR3 is TGTGCCAGCAGTGACAGCACAGGGGGTGGAAGTGATACGCAGTATTTT. Translation gives CASSDSTGGGSDTQYF.